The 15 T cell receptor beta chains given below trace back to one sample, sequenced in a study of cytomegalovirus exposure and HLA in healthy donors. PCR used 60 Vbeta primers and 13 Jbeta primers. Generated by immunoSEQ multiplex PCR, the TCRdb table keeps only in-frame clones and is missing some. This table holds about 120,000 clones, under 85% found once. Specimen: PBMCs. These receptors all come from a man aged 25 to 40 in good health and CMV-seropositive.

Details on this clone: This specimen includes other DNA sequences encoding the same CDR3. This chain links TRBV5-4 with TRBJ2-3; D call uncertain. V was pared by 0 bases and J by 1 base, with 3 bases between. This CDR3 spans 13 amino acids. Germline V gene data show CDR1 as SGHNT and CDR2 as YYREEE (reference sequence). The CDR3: CASSLGGTDTQYF. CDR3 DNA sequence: TGTGCCAGCAGCTTGGGCGGCACAGATACGCAGTATTTT.

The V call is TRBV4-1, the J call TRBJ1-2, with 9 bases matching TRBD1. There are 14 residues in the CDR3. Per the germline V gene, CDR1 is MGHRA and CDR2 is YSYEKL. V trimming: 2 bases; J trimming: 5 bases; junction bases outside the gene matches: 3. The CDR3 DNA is TGCGCCAGCAGCCAACAACAGGGGGCTTATGGCTACACCTTC. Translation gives CASSQQQGAYGYTF.

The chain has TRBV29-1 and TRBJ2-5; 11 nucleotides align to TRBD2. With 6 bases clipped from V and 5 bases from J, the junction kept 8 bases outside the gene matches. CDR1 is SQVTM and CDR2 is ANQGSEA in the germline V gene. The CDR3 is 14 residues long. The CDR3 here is CSVGTSGVSETQYF. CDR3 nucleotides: TGCAGCGTGGGGACTAGCGGTGTCTCTGAGACCCAGTACTTC.

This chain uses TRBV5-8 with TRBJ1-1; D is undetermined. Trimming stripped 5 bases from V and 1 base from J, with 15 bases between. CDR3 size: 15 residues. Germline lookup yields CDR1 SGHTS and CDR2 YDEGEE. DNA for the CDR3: TGTGCCAGCAGGCTGAGACTGCCGGCGAACACTGAAGCTTTCTTT. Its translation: CASRLRLPANTEAFF.

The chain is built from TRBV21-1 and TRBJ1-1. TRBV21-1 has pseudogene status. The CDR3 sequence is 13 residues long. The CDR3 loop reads CASSKPRGTEAFF. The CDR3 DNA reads TGTGCCAGCAGCAAACCACGGGGGACTGAAGCTTTCTTT.

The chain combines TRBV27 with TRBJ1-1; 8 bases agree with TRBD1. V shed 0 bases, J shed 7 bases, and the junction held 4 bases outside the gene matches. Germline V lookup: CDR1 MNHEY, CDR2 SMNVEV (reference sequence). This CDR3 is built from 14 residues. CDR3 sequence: CASSLSAGGLEAFF. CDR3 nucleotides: TGTGCCAGCAGTTTATCGGCAGGGGGCCTTGAAGCTTTCTTT.

The CDR3 sequence is CASSLEGTAGYTF. As DNA, the CDR3 is TGTGCCAGCAGCTTAGAGGGGACAGCTGGCTACACCTTC. The rearrangement uses TRBV7-9 and TRBJ1-2, with 7 bases matching TRBD1. V was pared by 1 base and J by 7 bases, with 3 bases of the junction left unmatched. The CDR3 consists of 13 residues. Germline V gene sequence: CDR1 SEHNR, CDR2 FQNEAQ (reference sequence).

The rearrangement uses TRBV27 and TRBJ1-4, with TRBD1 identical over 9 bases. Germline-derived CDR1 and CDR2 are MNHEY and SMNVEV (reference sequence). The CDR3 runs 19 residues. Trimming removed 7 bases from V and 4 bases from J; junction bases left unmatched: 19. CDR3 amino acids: CASIEPRDRVDHLNEKLFF. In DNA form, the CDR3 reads TGTGCCAGCATTGAACCCCGGGACAGGGTAGACCATCTTAATGAAAAACTGTTTTTT.

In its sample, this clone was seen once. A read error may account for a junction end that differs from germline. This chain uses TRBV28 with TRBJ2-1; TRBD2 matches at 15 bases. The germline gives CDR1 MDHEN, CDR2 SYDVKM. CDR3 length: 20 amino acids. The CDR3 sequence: CASSFPGTSGGRRSFNEQFF. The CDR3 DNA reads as TGTGCCAGCAGCTTTCCCGGGACTAGCGGGGGGAGGAGGTCCTTCAATGAGCAGTTCTTC.

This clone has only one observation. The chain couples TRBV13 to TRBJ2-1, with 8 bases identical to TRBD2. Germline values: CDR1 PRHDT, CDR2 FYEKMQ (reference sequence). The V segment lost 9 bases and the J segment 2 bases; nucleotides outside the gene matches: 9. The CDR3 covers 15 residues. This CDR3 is CASLLSGAPYNEQFF. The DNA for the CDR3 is TGTGCCAGTTTGCTTAGCGGGGCCCCCTACAATGAGCAGTTCTTC.

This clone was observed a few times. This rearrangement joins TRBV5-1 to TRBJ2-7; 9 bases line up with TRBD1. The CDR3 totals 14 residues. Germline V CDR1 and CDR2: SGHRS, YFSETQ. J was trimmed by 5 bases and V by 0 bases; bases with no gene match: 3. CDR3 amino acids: CASSLAGQGDEQYF. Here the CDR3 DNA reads TGCGCCAGCAGCTTGGCGGGACAGGGTGACGAGCAGTACTTC.

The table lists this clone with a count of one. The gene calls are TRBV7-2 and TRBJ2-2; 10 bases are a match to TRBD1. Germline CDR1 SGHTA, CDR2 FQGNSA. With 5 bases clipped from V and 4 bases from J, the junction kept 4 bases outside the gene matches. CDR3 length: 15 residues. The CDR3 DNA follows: TGTGCCAGCAGCCTCAGGACAGGGGGCACCGGGGAGCTGTTTTTT. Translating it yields CASSLRTGGTGELFF.

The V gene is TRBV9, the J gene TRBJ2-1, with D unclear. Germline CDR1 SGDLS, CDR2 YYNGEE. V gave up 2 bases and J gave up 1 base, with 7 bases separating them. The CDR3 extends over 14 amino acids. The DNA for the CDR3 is TGTGCCAGCAGCGTTCGCGGTTCCTACAATGAGCAGTTCTTC. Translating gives CASSVRGSYNEQFF.

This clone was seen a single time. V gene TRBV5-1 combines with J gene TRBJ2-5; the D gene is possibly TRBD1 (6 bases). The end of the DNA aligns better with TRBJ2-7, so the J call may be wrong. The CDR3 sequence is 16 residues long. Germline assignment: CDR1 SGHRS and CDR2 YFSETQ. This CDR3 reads CASSYGTGPSSYEQYF. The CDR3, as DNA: TGCGCCAGCAGCTATGGTACAGGGCCGAGCTCCTACGAGCAGTACTTC.

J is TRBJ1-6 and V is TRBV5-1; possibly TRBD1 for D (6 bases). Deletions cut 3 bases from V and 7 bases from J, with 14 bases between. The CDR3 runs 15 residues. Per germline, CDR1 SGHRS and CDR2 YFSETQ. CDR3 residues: CASSSQGNTNSPLHF. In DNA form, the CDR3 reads TGCGCCAGCAGCTCACAGGGAAATACGAATTCACCCCTCCACTTT.